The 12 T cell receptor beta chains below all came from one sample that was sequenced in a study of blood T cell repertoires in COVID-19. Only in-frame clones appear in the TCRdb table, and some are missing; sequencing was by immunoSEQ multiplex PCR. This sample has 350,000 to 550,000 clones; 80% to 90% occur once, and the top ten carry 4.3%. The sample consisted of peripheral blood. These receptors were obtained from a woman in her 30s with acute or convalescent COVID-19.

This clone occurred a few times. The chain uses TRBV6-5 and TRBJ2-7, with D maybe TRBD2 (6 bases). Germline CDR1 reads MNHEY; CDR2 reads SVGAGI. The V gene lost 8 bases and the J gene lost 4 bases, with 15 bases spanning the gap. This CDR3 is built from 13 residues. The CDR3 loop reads CASGGTGRYEQYF. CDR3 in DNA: TGTGCCAGCGGGGGGACTGGAAGATACGAGCAGTACTTC.

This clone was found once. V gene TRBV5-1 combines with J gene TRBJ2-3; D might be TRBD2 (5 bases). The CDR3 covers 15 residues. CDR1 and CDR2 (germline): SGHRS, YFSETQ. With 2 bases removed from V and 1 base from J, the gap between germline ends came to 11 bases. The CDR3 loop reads CASSFEGTGTDTQYF. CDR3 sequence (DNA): TGCGCCAGCAGCTTTGAGGGTACGGGCACAGATACGCAGTATTTT.

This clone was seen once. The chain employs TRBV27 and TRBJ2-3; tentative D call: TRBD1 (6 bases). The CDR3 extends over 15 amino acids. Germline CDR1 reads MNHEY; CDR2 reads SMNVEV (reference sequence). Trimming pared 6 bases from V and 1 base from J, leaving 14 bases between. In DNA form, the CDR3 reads TGTGCCAGCAGGCGGCAGGGGCCGCGCACAGATACGCAGTATTTT. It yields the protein CASRRQGPRTDTQYF.

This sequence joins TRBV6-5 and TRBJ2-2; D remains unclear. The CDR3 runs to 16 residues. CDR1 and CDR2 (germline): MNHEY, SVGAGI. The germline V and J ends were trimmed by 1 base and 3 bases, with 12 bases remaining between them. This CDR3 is CASSYYAGGDTGELFF. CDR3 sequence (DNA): TGTGCCAGCAGTTACTACGCTGGCGGAGACACCGGGGAGCTGTTTTTT.

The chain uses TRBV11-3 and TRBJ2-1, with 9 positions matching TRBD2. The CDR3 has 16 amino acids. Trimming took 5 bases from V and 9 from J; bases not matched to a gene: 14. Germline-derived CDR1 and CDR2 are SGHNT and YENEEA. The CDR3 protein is CASSERLGGGAGEQFF. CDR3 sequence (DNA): TGTGCCAGCAGCGAACGACTTGGCGGGGGGGCGGGTGAGCAGTTCTTC.

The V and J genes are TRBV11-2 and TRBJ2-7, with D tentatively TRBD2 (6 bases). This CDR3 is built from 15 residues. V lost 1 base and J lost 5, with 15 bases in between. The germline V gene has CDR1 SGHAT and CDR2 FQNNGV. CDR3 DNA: TGTGCCAGCAGCTTAGCCCGGACTACCACTGACGAGCAGTACTTC. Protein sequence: CASSLARTTTDEQYF. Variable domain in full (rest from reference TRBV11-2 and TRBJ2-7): EAGVAQSPRYKIIEKRQSVAFWCNPISGHATLYWYQQILGQGPKLLIQFQNNGVVDDSQLPKDRFSAERLKGVDSTLKIQPAKLEDSAVYLCASSLARTTTDEQYFGPGTRLTVT.

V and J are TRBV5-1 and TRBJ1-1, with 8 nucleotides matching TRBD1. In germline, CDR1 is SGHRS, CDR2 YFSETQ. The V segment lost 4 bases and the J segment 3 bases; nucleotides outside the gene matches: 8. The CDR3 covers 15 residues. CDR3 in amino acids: CASSLWTGTDTEAFF. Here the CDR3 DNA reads TGCGCCAGCAGCCTTTGGACAGGGACGGACACTGAAGCTTTCTTT. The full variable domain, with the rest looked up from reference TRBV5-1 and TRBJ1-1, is KAGVTQTPRYLIKTRGQQVTLSCSPISGHRSVSWYQQTPGQGLQFLFEYFSETQRNKGNFPGRFSGRQFSNSRSEMNVSTLELGDSALYLCASSLWTGTDTEAFFGQGTRLTVV.

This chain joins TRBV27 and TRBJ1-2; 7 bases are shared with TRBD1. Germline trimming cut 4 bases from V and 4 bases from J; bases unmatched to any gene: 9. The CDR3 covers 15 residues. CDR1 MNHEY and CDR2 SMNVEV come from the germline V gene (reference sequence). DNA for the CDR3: TGTGCCAGCAGTTCGTCACTCGGGACAGTCTATGGCTACACCTTC. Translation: CASSSSLGTVYGYTF.

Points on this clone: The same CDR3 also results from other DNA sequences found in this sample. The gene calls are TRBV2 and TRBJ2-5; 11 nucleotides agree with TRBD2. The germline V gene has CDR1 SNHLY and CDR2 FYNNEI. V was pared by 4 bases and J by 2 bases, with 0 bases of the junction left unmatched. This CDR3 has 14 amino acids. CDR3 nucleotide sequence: TGTGCCAGCAGTGGACTAGCGGGGCAAGAGACCCAGTACTTC. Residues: CASSGLAGQETQYF.

DNA of the CDR3: TGTGCCTGGAGCGGGGGGGCGGGCACCGGGGAGCTGTTTTTT. It codes for CAWSGGAGTGELFF. The V gene is TRBV30, the J gene TRBJ2-2; 8 bases line up with TRBD2. The V gene end was trimmed by 3 bases and the J gene end by 4 bases; junction bases not matched to a gene: 4. Germline V gene sequence: CDR1 GTSNPN, CDR2 SVGIG (reference sequence). The CDR3 loop spans 14 amino acids.

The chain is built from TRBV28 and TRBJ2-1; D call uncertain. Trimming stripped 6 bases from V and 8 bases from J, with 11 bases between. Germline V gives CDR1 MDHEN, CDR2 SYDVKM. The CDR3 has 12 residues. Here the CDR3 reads CASSSTGDEQFF. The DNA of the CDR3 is TGTGCCAGCAGCTCGACCGGAGATGAGCAGTTCTTC.

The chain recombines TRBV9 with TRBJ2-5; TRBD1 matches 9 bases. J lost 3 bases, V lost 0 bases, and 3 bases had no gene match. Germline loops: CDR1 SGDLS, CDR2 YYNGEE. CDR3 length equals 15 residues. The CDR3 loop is CASSVEGTGKETQYF. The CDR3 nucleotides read TGTGCCAGCAGCGTAGAGGGGACAGGGAAAGAGACCCAGTACTTC.